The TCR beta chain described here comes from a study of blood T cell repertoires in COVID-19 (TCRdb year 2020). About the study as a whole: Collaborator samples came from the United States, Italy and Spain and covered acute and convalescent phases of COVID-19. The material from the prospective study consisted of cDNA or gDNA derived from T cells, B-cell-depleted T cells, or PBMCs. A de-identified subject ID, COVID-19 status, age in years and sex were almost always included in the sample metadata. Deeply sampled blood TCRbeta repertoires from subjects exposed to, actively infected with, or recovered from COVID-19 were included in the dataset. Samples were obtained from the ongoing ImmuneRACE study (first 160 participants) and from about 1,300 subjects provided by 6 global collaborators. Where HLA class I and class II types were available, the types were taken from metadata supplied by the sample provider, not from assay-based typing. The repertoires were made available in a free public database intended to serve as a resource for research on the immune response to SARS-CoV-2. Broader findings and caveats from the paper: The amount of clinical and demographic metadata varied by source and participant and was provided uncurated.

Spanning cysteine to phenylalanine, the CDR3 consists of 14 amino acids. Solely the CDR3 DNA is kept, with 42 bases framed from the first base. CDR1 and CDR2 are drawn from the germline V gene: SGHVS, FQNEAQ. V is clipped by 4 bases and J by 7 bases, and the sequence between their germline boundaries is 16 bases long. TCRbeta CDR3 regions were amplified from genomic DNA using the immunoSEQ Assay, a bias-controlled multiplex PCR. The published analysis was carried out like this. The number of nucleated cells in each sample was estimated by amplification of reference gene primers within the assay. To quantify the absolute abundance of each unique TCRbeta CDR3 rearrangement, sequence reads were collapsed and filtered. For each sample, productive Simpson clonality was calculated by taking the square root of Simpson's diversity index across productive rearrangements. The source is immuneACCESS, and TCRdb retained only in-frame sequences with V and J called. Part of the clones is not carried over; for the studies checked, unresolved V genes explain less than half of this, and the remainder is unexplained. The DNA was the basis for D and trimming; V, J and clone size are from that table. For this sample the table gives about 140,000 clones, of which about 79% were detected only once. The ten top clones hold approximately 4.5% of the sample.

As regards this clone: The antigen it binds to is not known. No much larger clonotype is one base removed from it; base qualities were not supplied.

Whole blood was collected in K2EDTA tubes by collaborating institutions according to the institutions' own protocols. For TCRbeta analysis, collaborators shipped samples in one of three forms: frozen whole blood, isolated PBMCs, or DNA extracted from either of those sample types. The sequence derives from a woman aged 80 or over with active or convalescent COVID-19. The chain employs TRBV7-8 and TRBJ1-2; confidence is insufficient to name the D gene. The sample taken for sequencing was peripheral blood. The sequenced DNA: TGTGCCAGCAGCTCCCATTCTGCCGCGGGTGGCTACACCTTC. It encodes CASSSHSAAGGYTF.